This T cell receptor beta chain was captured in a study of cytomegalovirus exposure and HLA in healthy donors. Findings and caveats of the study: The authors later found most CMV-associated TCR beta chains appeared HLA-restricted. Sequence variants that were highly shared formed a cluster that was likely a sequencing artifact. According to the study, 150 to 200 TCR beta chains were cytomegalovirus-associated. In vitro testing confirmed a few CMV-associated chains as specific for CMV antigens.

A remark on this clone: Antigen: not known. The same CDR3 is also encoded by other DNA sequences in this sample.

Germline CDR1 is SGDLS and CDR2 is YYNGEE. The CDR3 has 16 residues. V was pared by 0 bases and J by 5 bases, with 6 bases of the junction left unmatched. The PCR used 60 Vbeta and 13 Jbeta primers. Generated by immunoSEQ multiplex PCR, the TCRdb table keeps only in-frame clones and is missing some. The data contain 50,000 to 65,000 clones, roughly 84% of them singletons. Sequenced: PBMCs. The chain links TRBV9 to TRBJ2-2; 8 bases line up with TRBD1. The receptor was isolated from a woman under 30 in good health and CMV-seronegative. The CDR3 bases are TGTGCCAGCAGCGTAGGGGGGCAGGGGGCTACCGGGGAGCTGTTTTTT. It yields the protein CASSVGGQGATGELFF.